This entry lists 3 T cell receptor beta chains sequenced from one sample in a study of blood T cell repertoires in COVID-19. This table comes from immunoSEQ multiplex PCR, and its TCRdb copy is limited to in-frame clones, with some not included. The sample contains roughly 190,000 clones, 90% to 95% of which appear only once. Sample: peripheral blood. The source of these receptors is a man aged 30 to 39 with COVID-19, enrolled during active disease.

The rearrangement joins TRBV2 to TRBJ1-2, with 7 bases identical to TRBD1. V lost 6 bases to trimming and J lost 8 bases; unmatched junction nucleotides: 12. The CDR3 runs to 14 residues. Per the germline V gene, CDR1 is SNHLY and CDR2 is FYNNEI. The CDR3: CASSPSGTAIGYTF. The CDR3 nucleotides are TGTGCCAGCAGCCCCTCCGGGACAGCTATAGGCTACACCTTC.

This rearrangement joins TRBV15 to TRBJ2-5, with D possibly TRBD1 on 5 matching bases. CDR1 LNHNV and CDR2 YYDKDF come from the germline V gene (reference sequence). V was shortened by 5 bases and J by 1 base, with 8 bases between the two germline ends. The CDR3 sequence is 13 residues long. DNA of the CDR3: TGTGCCACCAGCGGGGCAGTCCAAGAGACCCAGTACTTC. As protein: CATSGAVQETQYF.

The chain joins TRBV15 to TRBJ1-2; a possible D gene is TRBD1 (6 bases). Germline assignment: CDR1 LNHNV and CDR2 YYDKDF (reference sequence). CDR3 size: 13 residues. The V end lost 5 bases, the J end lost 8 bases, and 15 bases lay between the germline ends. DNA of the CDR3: TGTGCCACCAGCTGGCGGGGGGGCTCAGGCTACACCTTC. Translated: CATSWRGGSGYTF.